These 5 T cell receptor beta chains originate from one sample sequenced in a study of neurological immune-mediated disorders (dated by TCRdb to about 2019). To prepare the library, 5' RACE was applied. Reads for this sample came from an Illumina HiSeq 2500. TCRdb ran its own pipeline on the public reads, namely fastp trimming at Q25 and MiXCR clone calling, and kept in-frame beta chains. Each record represents a unique CDR3 protein, reported with the most common genes and DNA among its rows. The sample yields roughly 48,000 distinct CDR3 sequences; around 25% were counted once. Around a quarter of the sample is held by the ten biggest clonotypes. Sequenced material: PBMCs. The receptors stem from a woman in her seventies in good health.

This clonotype was found many times. The CDR3 nucleotides are TGTGCCAGCAGCGCACAACAGGTTGGGAACACTGAAGCTTTCTTT. As protein: CASSAQQVGNTEAFF. The gene calls are TRBV9 and TRBJ1-1; weak D call: TRBD1 (5 bases). V was clipped by 3 bases and J by 1 base, with 13 bases between them. Germline CDR1 reads SGDLS; CDR2 reads YYNGEE. The CDR3 runs to 15 residues.

The table lists this clonotype with a few counts. This sequence joins TRBV10-3 and TRBJ2-3, with TRBD2 matching 9 bases. Unmatched junction bases numbered 11, after V lost 5 bases and J lost 5 bases. Germline V gives CDR1 ENHRY, CDR2 SYGVKD. The CDR3 contains 16 residues. CDR3 sequence: CAISPYAGGPGDTQYF. DNA of the CDR3: TGTGCCATCAGTCCGTATGCGGGAGGGCCTGGAGATACGCAGTATTTT.

This clonotype has a count of ten or more. The chain has TRBV27 and TRBJ2-1; D remains ambiguous. CDR1 and CDR2 from the germline V gene are MNHEY and SMNVEV (reference sequence). Deletions cut 5 bases from V and 0 bases from J, with 14 bases between. The CDR3 contains 16 residues. CDR3 sequence: CASSRTLASSYNEQFF. CDR3 nucleotides: TGTGCCAGCAGTCGGACCTTGGCCAGCTCCTACAATGAGCAGTTCTTC.

By share, this clonotype ranks as medium-sized. This chain connects TRBV12-5 to TRBJ2-2; D remains unclear. With 0 bases removed from V and 5 bases from J, the gap between germline ends came to 4 bases. The CDR3 sequence is 13 residues long. CDR1 and CDR2 from the germline V gene are LGHNT and FRNRAP. Here the CDR3 DNA reads TGTGCTAGTGGTTTGGTAGATACCGGGGAGCTGTTTTTT. It yields the protein CASGLVDTGELFF.

The V call is TRBV10-1, the J call TRBJ2-1, with D maybe TRBD2 (6 bases). CDR3 size: 14 residues. V was trimmed by 0 bases and J by 8 bases, leaving 11 bases between them. Germline V gene lookup returns CDR1 WNHNN and CDR2 SYGVQD (reference sequence). CDR3 DNA sequence: TGCGCCAGCAGTGAGTCGGGTTCGGGGGATGAGCAGTTCTTC. Its protein is CASSESGSGDEQFF.